Below, 4 T cell receptor beta chains from the same sample are listed, as sequenced in a study of shared clonotypes between healthy human individuals. Measured with immunoSEQ multiplex PCR; TCRdb has only the in-frame clones, and not every one. The table includes about 1.1 million clones, 60% to 80% detected once. Sequencing was done on a sample of memory CD4+ T cells from PBMCs. Subset: CD45RA-negative fraction. The receptors stem from a man in his late teens or twenties in good health. Some clones in this sample may be carry-over from other donors' samples.

The J gene is TRBJ1-4, the V gene TRBV7-6; a weak D match, TRBD1 (6 bases). With 5 bases removed from V and 2 bases from J, the gap between germline ends came to 12 bases. Germline V gives CDR1 SGHVS, CDR2 FNYEAQ. The CDR3 consists of 15 residues. CDR3: CASSANRATNEKLFF. The CDR3 DNA follows: TGTGCCAGCAGCGCCAACAGGGCTACTAATGAAAAACTGTTTTTT.

About this clone: The same CDR3 also results from other DNA sequences found in this sample. This chain joins TRBV18 and TRBJ1-5, with a tentative D call TRBD1 (5 bases). Germline CDR1 is KGHSH and CDR2 is LQKENI. There are 14 residues in the CDR3. Trimming took 0 bases from V and 7 from J, leaving 10 bases between them. The CDR3, as DNA: TGTGCCAGCTCACCACCAGGGGCAGGCCAGCCCCAGCATTTT. It codes for CASSPPGAGQPQHF.

The gene calls are TRBV6-1 and TRBJ2-5; 11 nucleotides agree with TRBD2. CDR1 is MNHNS and CDR2 is SASEGT in the germline V gene. V shed 2 bases and J 2 bases; nucleotides not matched to a gene: 4. CDR3 length: 16 amino acids. CDR3 sequence reads: CASSEWRLAGQETQYF. For the CDR3, the DNA is TGTGCCAGCAGTGAATGGAGACTAGCGGGACAAGAGACCCAGTACTTC.

This clone has a single count. The chain carries TRBV30 and TRBJ1-2; no firm D call. Trimming shortened V by 4 bases and J by 2 bases, and 14 bases separated the two germline ends. Looked up from germline, CDR1 is GTSNPN and CDR2 is SVGIG (reference sequence). This CDR3 comprises 14 residues. This chain's CDR3 is CAWMGVGGNYGYTF. CDR3 coding DNA: TGTGCCTGGATGGGTGTGGGAGGGAACTATGGCTACACCTTC.